A single sample is the source of the 9 T cell receptor beta chains below, sequenced in a study of shared clonotypes between healthy human individuals (dated by TCRdb to about 2020). Libraries were prepared through the immunoSEQ multiplex PCR assay. In its TCRdb copy, this immuneACCESS table keeps in-frame sequences only and misses some clones. Where compared with another copy, unresolved V genes explain less than half of these, and the others have no known cause. In all, the sample holds approximately 2,300,000 clones, and 85% to 95% of those were seen once. The ten most abundant clones make up about 0.41% of the sample. The specimen was naive CD4+ T cells from PBMCs. The cell subset or site tag for this specimen amounts to: CD45RA+ positively selected. These receptors were taken from a young man in good health. Some clones in this sample may be carry-over from other donors' samples.

The chain carries TRBV2 and TRBJ2-3, with TRBD2 matching 13 bases. V shed 6 bases and J 4 bases; nucleotides not matched to a gene: 7. CDR1 is SNHLY, CDR2 FYNNEI, per germline. This CDR3 is built from 16 residues. The CDR3 DNA is TGTGCCAGCAGAGCCGGGACTAGCGGGATCGCAGATACGCAGTATTTT. Protein sequence: CASRAGTSGIADTQYF.

This clone was counted a single time. This chain joins TRBV7-3 and TRBJ2-2; TRBD2 matches 9 bases. CDR1 is SGHTA and CDR2 is FQGTGA in the germline V gene. V lost 4 bases and J lost 1; bases outside the gene matches: 7. This CDR3 region has 17 residues. The CDR3 loop reads CASSSERLAENTGELFF. For the CDR3, the DNA is TGTGCCAGCAGCTCCGAACGACTAGCGGAGAACACCGGGGAGCTGTTTTTT.

The chain links TRBV21-1 to TRBJ2-7; TRBD2, as called in the table, went unchecked against the DNA. TRBV21-1 is an annotated pseudogene. This CDR3 region has 13 residues. This chain's CDR3 is CASSEKWGDEQYF. The CDR3 region has the DNA TGTGCCAGCAGCGAAAAGTGGGGGGACGAGCAGTACTTC.

The chain's CDR3 is CASNGERRGEKLFF. DNA of the CDR3: TGTGCCAGCAACGGGGAACGGAGGGGAGAAAAACTGTTTTTT. The rearrangement links TRBV2 to TRBJ1-4; D possibly corresponds to TRBD1 (5 bases). The CDR3 totals 14 residues. Germline V gene lookup returns CDR1 SNHLY and CDR2 FYNNEI. V was trimmed by 7 bases and J by 8 bases, leaving 17 bases between them.

The rearrangement uses TRBV7-9 and TRBJ1-1; D may be TRBD1 (5 bases). Looked up from germline, CDR1 is SEHNR and CDR2 is FQNEAQ (reference sequence). Deletions cut 5 bases from V and 2 bases from J, with 12 bases between. This CDR3 is built from 14 residues. CDR3 residues: CASSKTGRNTEAFF. The CDR3 DNA reads TGTGCCAGCAGCAAAACAGGTAGAAACACTGAAGCTTTCTTT.

The V and J genes are TRBV2 and TRBJ1-6; 9 bases agree with TRBD1. CDR1 SNHLY and CDR2 FYNNEI come from the germline V gene. This CDR3 comprises 14 residues. With V trimmed by 2 bases and J by 9 bases, 2 bases remained unmatched. The CDR3 DNA reads TGTGCCAGCAGTGAAACAGGGGGCGGTTCACCCCTCCACTTT. Amino acids: CASSETGGGSPLHF.

The chain recombines TRBV5-6 with TRBJ2-1; 7 bases align to TRBD1. This CDR3 comprises 15 residues. Germline V CDR1 and CDR2: SGHDT, YYEEEE. V trimming: 5 bases; J trimming: 0 bases; junction bases outside the gene matches: 5. In DNA, the CDR3 is TGTGCCAGCAGTATACAGGGGAGCTCCTACAATGAGCAGTTCTTC. As protein: CASSIQGSSYNEQFF.

V gene TRBV7-2 combines with J gene TRBJ2-1, with D possibly TRBD2 on 5 matching bases. V lost 4 bases and J 2 bases, leaving 15 bases between the germline ends. The CDR3 consists of 16 residues. Germline CDR1 reads SGHTA; CDR2 reads FQGNSA. The CDR3 spells CASSWSGRGPYNEQFF. DNA of the CDR3: TGTGCCAGCAGCTGGTCGGGAAGAGGCCCCTACAATGAGCAGTTCTTC.

V and J are TRBV27 and TRBJ1-1; no clear D. Trimming removed 5 bases from V and 5 bases from J, with 6 bases in between. CDR3 length: 11 amino acids. Germline loops: CDR1 MNHEY, CDR2 SMNVEV (reference sequence). This CDR3 reads CASSGRTEAFF. The CDR3 DNA reads TGTGCCAGCAGTGGCAGGACTGAAGCTTTCTTT.